These T cell receptor beta chains were read from a single sample in a study of quantifying T cell responses using KT2 cells. TCRdb passed the UMI-ligation and nested PCR reads through MiXCR, listing each CDR3 protein once. The table lists 50,000 to 70,000 distinct CDR3 sequences, approximately 13% of them singletons. Sequenced material: PBMCs spiked with cells of the T cell clone KT2. The receptors shown here come from a human donor. CDR3s include the opening cysteine and the closing phenylalanine or tryptophan. The order of the fields is J gene, V gene, clone size, CDR3 length, D gene, CDR3 DNA, CDR3 protein. A D gene is named only where the DNA matches it firmly. Clone size is given for some rows only: seen once, a few or many times, or a class if the clone is expanded.

>TRBJ2-5|TRBV11-2|-|15|TRBD2
TGTGCCAGCAGCACCCGCGGACTAGCCTTAGAGACCCAGTACTTC
CASSTRGLALETQYF
>TRBJ2-3|TRBV6-5|few|12|-
TGTGCCAGCAGTCGCTCTGCAGATACGCAGTATTTT
CASSRSADTQYF
>TRBJ2-3|TRBV5-1|-|13|-
TGCGCCAGCAGCCGGGGAGATCCAGATACGCAGTATTTT
CASSRGDPDTQYF
>TRBJ2-2|TRBV30|-|12|-
TGTGCCTGGCACCAGGGCACCGGGGAGCTGTTTTTT
CAWHQGTGELFF
>TRBJ2-5|TRBV4-2|-|16|TRBD2
TGTGCCAGCAGCCAAGATGGGACTAGCGGTGGGGAGACCCAGTACTTC
CASSQDGTSGGETQYF
>TRBJ2-1|TRBV6-6|-|17|TRBD2
TGTGCCAGCAGTAGGGCCGGTGGTAGCGGGGAATCCAATGAGAAGTTCTTC
CASSRAGGSGESNEKFF
>TRBJ2-5|TRBV7-2|many|11|-
TGTGCCAGCAGCTTAGCAAAGACCCAGTACTTC
CASSLAKTQYF
>TRBJ1-2|TRBV11-2|-|15|TRBD1
TGTGCCAGCAGCTTAGATATTGGACAGGGACGTGGCTACACCTTC
CASSLDIGQGRGYTF
>TRBJ2-2|TRBV7-6|few|14|-
TGTGCCAGCAGCTTAGTATCGAACACCGGGGAGCTGTTTTTT
CASSLVSNTGELFF
>TRBJ1-2|TRBV29-1|many|12|-
TGCAGCGTTGAATTGGGTGCCTATGGCTACACCTTC
CSVELGAYGYTF
>TRBJ2-7|TRBV7-2|-|19|TRBD2
TGTGCCAGCAGCTTAGCGGCCGGACTAGCGGGGGGTTTCTCCTACGAGCAGTACTTC
CASSLAAGLAGGFSYEQYF
>TRBJ2-2|TRBV5-1|-|15|-
TGCGCCAGCAGCTTGTGGGACTCGAAAACCGGGGAGCTGTTTTTT
CASSLWDSKTGELFF
>TRBJ2-5|TRBV5-1|-|14|-
TGCGCCAGCAGCTTGGGCGGGGTACAAGAGACCCAGTACTTC
CASSLGGVQETQYF
>TRBJ2-7|TRBV30|-|17|-
TGTGCCTGGAGTGTATGGCCCCCCAAGACGTCGTCTCCGGAGCAGTACTTC
CAWSVWPPKTSSPEQYF
>TRBJ1-1|TRBV4-2|many|16|TRBD1
TGTGCCAGCAGCCAAGATGGGGGAGGGGGCGGCACTGAAGCTTTCTTT
CASSQDGGGGGTEAFF
>TRBJ2-3|TRBV24-1|-|14|-
TGTGCCACCAGTGGTTCGGCGGGGTCAGATACGCAGTATTTT
CATSGSAGSDTQYF
>TRBJ2-1|TRBV3-1|few|13|-
TGTGCCAGCAGCCAGGGCTTCAGGAATGAGCAGTTCTTC
CASSQGFRNEQFF
>TRBJ1-1|TRBV5-4|-|18|-
TGTGCCAGCAGCTTGGCCGAGGTGGCAGGGCTCGGGAACACTGAAGCTTTCTTT
CASSLAEVAGLGNTEAFF
>TRBJ1-2|TRBV29-1|many|14|-
TGCAGCGTTGATCATCGGCAGGGCGACTATGGCTACACCTTC
CSVDHRQGDYGYTF
>TRBJ2-1|TRBV20-1|-|10|-
TGCAGTGCGATGTACAATGAGCAGTTCTTC
CSAMYNEQFF
>TRBJ1-5|TRBV6-1|-|14|-
TGTGCCAGCAGCCCGGGACACGGCAATCAGCCCCAGCATTTT
CASSPGHGNQPQHF
>TRBJ2-7|TRBV2|many|14|TRBD2
TGTGCCAGCATGGGGACTAGCGGTTTAGTCGAGCAGTACTTC
CASMGTSGLVEQYF
>TRBJ2-3|TRBV27|many|16|TRBD1
TGTGCCAGCAGTCCACTACAGGGGGCTTTCACAGATACGCAGTATTTT
CASSPLQGAFTDTQYF
>TRBJ2-2|TRBV4-2|-|16|-
TGTGCCAGCAGCCAAGATCAGGTCTCCTTAACCGGGGAGCTGTTTTTT
CASSQDQVSLTGELFF
>TRBJ2-1|TRBV2|-|15|TRBD2
TGTGCCAGCAGTGAAGGGGGGGGAGAATACAATGAGCAGTTCTTC
CASSEGGGEYNEQFF
>TRBJ2-1|TRBV29-1|few|12|TRBD2
TGCAGCGTTGCCCGGGGGGTCAATGAGCAGTTCTTC
CSVARGVNEQFF
>TRBJ2-7|TRBV29-1|-|12|-
TGCAGCGTTGAAGCAGGGGCCTACGAGCAGTACTTC
CSVEAGAYEQYF
>TRBJ2-7|TRBV29-1|-|13|TRBD1
TGCAGCGCGGAGACAGGGGAACGCTACGAGCAGTACTTC
CSAETGERYEQYF
>TRBJ2-2|TRBV20-1|few|16|-
TGCAGTGCTAGAGTGGATGAGAGACTAAGTACCGGGGAGCTGTTTTTT
CSARVDERLSTGELFF
>TRBJ1-4|TRBV14|few|15|TRBD1
TGTGCCAGCAGCCGGCTACAGGGGGGCGGGGAAAAACTGTTTTTT
CASSRLQGGGEKLFF
>TRBJ2-3|TRBV7-9|many|15|-
TGTGCCAGCAGCTTAGGAGGACCCCGGGCAGATACGCAGTATTTT
CASSLGGPRADTQYF
>TRBJ1-2|TRBV6-6|few|14|-
TGTGCCAGCAGTTACTCTAAGGGGAACTATGGCTACACCTTC
CASSYSKGNYGYTF
>TRBJ2-3|TRBV4-1|few|18|TRBD2
TGCGCCAGCAGACCCGTGGGGACTAGCGGGGGGGCCGCAGATACGCAGTATTTT
CASRPVGTSGGAADTQYF
>TRBJ1-1|TRBV28|many|14|-
TGTGCCAGCCGGAGTGGGGGGGGAAGTACTGAAGCTTTCTTT
CASRSGGGSTEAFF
>TRBJ2-3|TRBV21-1|-|16|-
TGTGCCAGCAGCCGCACGACTAGCGGGAGCACAGATACGCAGTATTTT
CASSRTTSGSTDTQYF
>TRBJ1-1|TRBV20-1|-|17|-
TGCAGTGCTTCCCGAATTGCAGGGGACCTCTTGAACACTGAAGCTTTCTTT
CSASRIAGDLLNTEAFF
>TRBJ1-1|TRBV3-1|many|13|TRBD1
TGTGCCAGCAGCCGACGGACAGGGAGTGAAGCTTTCTTT
CASSRRTGSEAFF
>TRBJ1-1|TRBV7-9|few|15|-
TGTGCCAGCAGCTTAGCGCGCCAGGGAGTCACTGAAGCTTTCTTT
CASSLARQGVTEAFF
>TRBJ1-5|TRBV5-1|-|15|-
TGCGCCAGCAGCTCTACGGGGGGTGGAGGGCAGCCCCAGCATTTT
CASSSTGGGGQPQHF
>TRBJ2-7|TRBV29-1|once|15|TRBD2
TGCAGCGTTGCCGGGACTAGCGGGAGCCCCTACGAGCAGTACTTC
CSVAGTSGSPYEQYF
>TRBJ2-5|TRBV12-3/TRBV12-4|-|14|-
TGTGCCAGCAGTTCCAGGGGATTCGGAGAGACCCAGTACTTC
CASSSRGFGETQYF
>TRBJ1-3|TRBV2|few|13|TRBD1
TGTGCCAGCAGTCTGACAGGGGGAAACACCATATATTTT
CASSLTGGNTIYF
>TRBJ2-7|TRBV3-1|few|15|-
TGTGCCAGCAGCCAAGAAGGCCGCAGCTCCTACGAGCAGTACTTC
CASSQEGRSSYEQYF
>TRBJ2-2|TRBV11-2|-|14|-
TGTGCCAGCAGCTTAATGCAGGGGTCCGGGGAGCTGTTTTTT
CASSLMQGSGELFF
>TRBJ2-5|TRBV2|few|16|TRBD2
TGTGCCAGCAGGGGACTAGCGGAACCAAGCAGGGAGACCCAGTACTTC
CASRGLAEPSRETQYF
>TRBJ2-1|TRBV13|few|13|-
TGTGCCAGCAGCTTAGGGATTTCAAATGAGCAGTTCTTC
CASSLGISNEQFF
>TRBJ2-1|TRBV20-1|-|13|-
TGCAGTGCAAAGACAAGTGGATACAATGAGCAGTTCTTC
CSAKTSGYNEQFF
>TRBJ2-1|TRBV28|-|11|-
TGTGCCAGCAGTTTACTCGACTATCAGTTCTTC
CASSLLDYQFF
>TRBJ1-3|TRBV4-2|few|15|-
TGTGCCAGCAGCCAAGATAGCAGCTCTGGAAACACCATATATTTT
CASSQDSSSGNTIYF
>TRBJ2-7|TRBV6-5|many|14|TRBD1
TGTGCCAGCAGTTACGGAAGGGGGCAGGTCGAGCAGTACTTC
CASSYGRGQVEQYF
>TRBJ2-2|TRBV20-1|few|14|TRBD2
TGCAGTGCTTTGAGCGGGAGGCATACCGGGGAGCTGTTTTTT
CSALSGRHTGELFF
>TRBJ2-1|TRBV7-3|-|16|TRBD2
TGTGCCAGCAGCCCCACGGGTGGGACTAGCGGTCTTGAGCAGTTCTTC
CASSPTGGTSGLEQFF
>TRBJ1-2|TRBV20-1|few|11|-
TGCAGTGCTAGATCAGGGCACGGCTACACCTTC
CSARSGHGYTF
>TRBJ1-2|TRBV2|few|13|-
TGTGCCAGCAGTATTACAGCTGCTGGAGGCTACACCTTC
CASSITAAGGYTF
>TRBJ2-7|TRBV20-1|once|15|TRBD1
TGCAGTGCCCAGGGGGGCGGACAGGGTTCCTACGAGCAGTACTTC
CSAQGGGQGSYEQYF
>TRBJ2-7|TRBV12-3/TRBV12-4|few|15|-
TGTGCCAGCACCAGGAGCGCGGAGGCCACCTACGAGCAGTACTTC
CASTRSAEATYEQYF
>TRBJ2-5|TRBV30|few|13|-
TGTGCCTGGAGTAAGACAATGGGGGAGACCCAGTACTTC
CAWSKTMGETQYF
>TRBJ2-1|TRBV14|few|17|TRBD2
TGTGCCAGCAGCCACCGCCCCGGACTAGCGGGAGAGAATGAGCAGTTCTTC
CASSHRPGLAGENEQFF
>TRBJ2-1|TRBV5-5|-|15|-
TGTGCCAGCAGCTTACTACAAGGGTGTTACAATGAGCAGTTCTTC
CASSLLQGCYNEQFF